Shown below are 17 T cell receptor beta chains from a single sample sequenced in a study of OX40 agonist ivuxolimab in advanced cancers. Sequenced by immunoSEQ multiplex PCR; TCRdb stores in-frame clones only, minus some. Among 35,000 to 45,000 clones listed, 85% to 90% were seen once. The source was CD4+ or CD8+ T cells sorted from blood, collected in a trial of the OX40 agonist ivuxolimab. The source of these receptors is an adult with an advanced solid tumor such as melanoma, head and neck, liver or kidney cancer.

The chain recombines TRBV7-3 with TRBJ2-2, with D unresolved. The CDR3 has 16 residues. The V and J ends lost 4 bases and 1 base respectively, with 13 bases between them. Germline V lookup: CDR1 SGHTA, CDR2 FQGTGA. The CDR3 DNA follows: TGTGCCAGCAGCTCAGCCGTCGCTAGGAACACCGGGGAGCTGTTTTTT. This translates into CASSSAVARNTGELFF.

The gene calls are TRBV27 and TRBJ2-7; unclear D gene. The CDR3 is made up of 13 amino acids. Per germline, CDR1 MNHEY and CDR2 SMNVEV (reference sequence). Trimming left V 4 bases short and J 7 bases short, with 14 bases between. The CDR3 DNA reads as TGTGCCAGCAGTTGGAGCGCTTTGGGTGAGCAGTACTTC. Protein product: CASSWSALGEQYF.

The gene calls are TRBV28 and TRBJ2-5, with 7 positions matching TRBD1. CDR1 MDHEN and CDR2 SYDVKM come from the germline V gene. V lost 6 bases, J lost 2 bases, and 6 bases stayed unmatched. The CDR3 contains 14 residues. The CDR3 region has the DNA TGTGCCAGCAGCTCCGGACAGGTTCAAGAGACCCAGTACTTC. Residues: CASSSGQVQETQYF.

This clone was seen a handful of times. This sequence joins TRBV2 and TRBJ2-5; 7 bases map to TRBD1. CDR1 and CDR2 from the germline V gene are SNHLY and FYNNEI. The CDR3 is 14 residues long. With 0 bases clipped from V and 4 bases from J, the junction kept 2 bases outside the gene matches. CDR3 loop: CASSEAYRGETQYF. The CDR3 coding sequence is TGTGCCAGCAGTGAAGCTTACAGGGGAGAGACCCAGTACTTC. The entire variable domain, with the rest obtained from reference TRBV2 and TRBJ2-5, is as follows: EPEVTQTPSHQVTQMGQEVILRCVPISNHLYFYWYRQILGQKVEFLVSFYNNEISEKSEIFDDQFSVERPDGSNFTLKIRSTKLEDSAMYFCASSEAYRGETQYFGPGTRLLVL.

About this clone: Other DNA variants within this sample encode the same CDR3. This chain uses TRBV6-5 with TRBJ1-1; TRBD1 might be the D (5 bases). The CDR3 has 14 residues. Trimming took off 0 bases at V and 5 bases at J, with 10 bases between the two ends. CDR1 is MNHEY and CDR2 is SVGAGI in the germline V gene. For the CDR3, the DNA is TGTGCCAGCAGTTACTCGAGCGGGGGAACTGAAGCTTTCTTT. It encodes CASSYSSGGTEAFF.

The genes are TRBV5-4 and TRBJ1-2; 9 bases match TRBD1. V lost 4 bases and J lost 7; bases outside the gene matches: 8. This CDR3 is built from 14 residues. From germline, CDR1 is SGHNT and CDR2 YYREEE (reference sequence). Written as DNA, the CDR3 is TGTGCCAGCAGCATACCGGGACAGGGTTTTGGCTACACCTTC. Translation gives CASSIPGQGFGYTF.

The chain uses TRBV10-3 and TRBJ2-3; 8 nucleotides match TRBD1. This CDR3 comprises 15 residues. V trimming: 6 bases; J trimming: 2 bases; junction bases outside the gene matches: 7. Germline V CDR1 and CDR2: ENHRY, SYGVKD. CDR3 sequence reads: CAIRGQDGDTDTQYF. In nucleotides, the CDR3 is TGTGCCATCAGGGGACAGGATGGGGACACAGATACGCAGTATTTT.

V gene TRBV12-5 combines with J gene TRBJ1-2, with D possibly TRBD1 on 5 matching bases. Germline assignment: CDR1 LGHNT and CDR2 FRNRAP. The germline V and J ends were trimmed by 7 bases and 5 bases, with 14 bases remaining between them. The CDR3 is 13 amino acids. The CDR3 DNA follows: TGTGCTAGTGCCGAGACAGATTTGTATGGCTACACCTTC. Translated: CASAETDLYGYTF.

This chain uses TRBV30 with TRBJ2-3; 9 nucleotides agree with TRBD2. Germline V CDR1 and CDR2: GTSNPN, SVGIG (reference sequence). J gave up 5 bases and V 0 bases, and 6 bases lay outside the gene matches. The CDR3 is 15 amino acids. The CDR3 protein is CAWSVLAGGVDTQYF. The CDR3 coding sequence is TGTGCCTGGAGTGTACTTGCGGGGGGGGTAGATACGCAGTATTTT.

This clone was seen only once. The chain is built from TRBV6-6 and TRBJ2-7; 9 nucleotides align to TRBD1. The CDR3 has 13 amino acids. The ends lost 6 bases at V and 6 bases at J; junction bases unmatched: 6. Germline CDR1 is MNHNY and CDR2 is SVGAGI (reference sequence). CDR3 sequence: CASRESTGGEQYF. In DNA, the CDR3 is TGTGCCAGCAGAGAGTCGACAGGGGGCGAGCAGTACTTC.

The chain employs TRBV7-8 and TRBJ2-7; TRBD2 might be the D (11 bases). Germline V lookup: CDR1 SGHVS, CDR2 FQNEAQ. Between the trimmed V and J ends, which lost 5 bases and 3 bases, there was a span of 35 bases. CDR3 length: 21 residues. The CDR3 DNA sequence: TGTGCCAGCAGCCCTAGCGGGGGGTGGGACAGGGGCCCTTGGACACGCTACGAGCAGTACTTC. Translation gives CASSPSGGWDRGPWTRYEQYF. The entire variable domain, with the rest obtained from reference TRBV7-8 and TRBJ2-7, is as follows: GAGVSQSPRYKVAKRGQDVALRCDPISGHVSLFWYQQALGQGPEFLTYFQNEAQLDKSGLPSDRFFAERPEGSVSTLKIQRTQQEDSAVYLCASSPSGGWDRGPWTRYEQYFGPGTRLTVT.

This clone is a singleton in its sample. One junction end does not reproduce the germline sequence, and a read error may be involved. This chain uses TRBV28 with TRBJ1-3; tentative D call: TRBD1 (5 bases). Germline lookup yields CDR1 MDHEN and CDR2 SYDVKM. The CDR3 is 15 residues long. CDR3 coding DNA: TGTGCCAGCAGTTTACCTCCCGGGACTGGGAACACCATATATTTT. It is translated as CASSLPPGTGNTIYF. The whole variable domain, filled in from reference TRBV28 and TRBJ1-3, reads DVKVTQSSRYLVKRTGEKVFLECVQDMDHENMFWYRQDPGLGLRLIYFSYDVKMKEKGDIPEGYSVSREKKERFSLILESASTNQTSMYLCASSLPPGTGNTIYFGEGSWLTVV.

V usage is TRBV9 and J usage is TRBJ1-4; D might be TRBD1 (5 bases). Trimming stripped 3 bases from V and 0 bases from J, with 9 bases between. The CDR3 runs to 15 residues. Per germline, CDR1 SGDLS and CDR2 YYNGEE. The CDR3 coding sequence is TGTGCCAGCAGCGACGGGGGGTCAACTAATGAAAAACTGTTTTTT. It codes for CASSDGGSTNEKLFF. Supplemented by reference TRBV9 and TRBJ1-4, the full variable domain reads DSGVTQTPKHLITATGQRVTLRCSPRSGDLSVYWYQQSLDQGLQFLIQYYNGEERAKGNILERFSAQQFPDLHSELNLSSLELGDSALYFCASSDGGSTNEKLFFGSGTQLSVL.

The genes are TRBV4-2 and TRBJ1-1; 7 nucleotides line up with TRBD1. The CDR3 length is 14 residues. J lost 8 bases, V lost 0 bases, and 6 bases had no gene match. Germline V lookup: CDR1 LGHNA, CDR2 YNFKEQ. The CDR3 here is CASSQETGATEAFF. The CDR3 DNA follows: TGTGCCAGCAGCCAAGAAACAGGGGCTACCGAAGCTTTCTTT.

The V gene is TRBV12-5, the J gene TRBJ1-2, with 11 bases matching TRBD1. The trim removed 5 bases at V and 7 bases at J, leaving 6 bases unmatched. Germline CDR1 and CDR2: LGHNT and FRNRAP. The CDR3 sequence is 14 residues long. CDR3 bases: TGTGCTAGTGGTCCGGGACAGGGGGTAGGTGGCTACACCTTC. This gives the protein CASGPGQGVGGYTF.

V usage is TRBV27 and J usage is TRBJ1-2; D not resolved. The germline gives CDR1 MNHEY, CDR2 SMNVEV (reference sequence). The V and J ends lost 3 bases and 4 bases respectively, with 9 bases between them. The CDR3 is 13 residues long. Written as DNA, the CDR3 is TGTGCCAGCAGTTTCGGGCCGCTCTATGGCTACACCTTC. Translated: CASSFGPLYGYTF.

The V call is TRBV10-3, the J call TRBJ2-7; 7 nucleotides align to TRBD1. Losses at the gene ends were 6 bases for V and 0 bases for J; bases not matched to a gene: 17. Per germline, CDR1 ENHRY and CDR2 SYGVKD. The CDR3 covers 18 residues. In DNA, the CDR3 is TGTGCCATCAGGGTGGGGTTACCCGGGACAGAGACCTCCTACGAGCAGTACTTC. It yields the protein CAIRVGLPGTETSYEQYF.